These 25 T cell receptor beta chains were sequenced from one sample in a study of identical twins. TCRdb analysed the 5' RACE reads with MiXCR anew, one entry per CDR3 protein. This table holds 200,000 to 250,000 distinct CDR3 sequences, 5.5% to 7% found once. These records were also assigned to another study, of yellow fever vaccine responses in identical twins.

The specimen was memory (CD45RO+) T cells sorted from blood. The receptors here all came from a young woman in good health.

This clonotype was seen ten or more times. This chain uses TRBV24-1 with TRBJ1-1; possibly TRBD1 for D (5 bases). Trimming pared 7 bases from V and 4 bases from J, leaving 15 bases between. Germline V gene data show CDR1 as KGHDR and CDR2 as SFDVKD. The CDR3 runs to 14 residues. The CDR3 spells CATRGSGGTTEAFF. The CDR3 DNA reads as TGTGCCACCAGAGGATCTGGAGGGACCACTGAAGCTTTCTTT.

The genes are TRBV6-1 and TRBJ1-3; D is possibly TRBD1 (6 bases). There are 18 residues in the CDR3. Deletions cut 1 base from V and 0 bases from J, with 16 bases between. Germline loops: CDR1 MNHNS, CDR2 SASEGT. This CDR3 is CASSEGARGSFSGNTIYF. CDR3 DNA sequence: TGTGCCAGCAGTGAAGGCGCCAGGGGATCCTTCTCTGGAAACACCATATATTTT.

The gene calls are TRBV20-1 and TRBJ1-6; the D is unclear. Germline V lookup: CDR1 DFQATT, CDR2 SNEGSKA (reference sequence). The length of the CDR3 is 14 residues. V lost 3 bases, J lost 6 bases, and 12 bases lay in between. DNA for the CDR3: TGCAGTGCTAGTCAGACGGGTCCTAATTCACCCCTCCACTTT. Protein product: CSASQTGPNSPLHF.

This clonotype occurred many times. The V gene is TRBV12-3 or TRBV12-4, the J gene TRBJ1-2; D call uncertain. The CDR3 extends over 13 amino acids. Trimming took 5 bases from V and 8 from J, leaving 15 bases between them. The CDR3 region has the DNA TGTGCCAGCAGTCTGACGTGGATGGAGGGCTACACCTTC. It encodes CASSLTWMEGYTF.

In this sample, this clonotype turned up a few times. The J gene is TRBJ1-1, the V gene TRBV6-5; TRBD1 is a possible D gene (6 bases). Germline V gene data show CDR1 as MNHEY and CDR2 as SVGAGI. The CDR3 totals 15 residues. V gave up 2 bases and J gave up 5 bases, with 15 bases separating them. The DNA for the CDR3 is TGTGCCAGCAGTTACCGCTCGGGGGCTTTGACTGAAGCTTTCTTT. It codes for CASSYRSGALTEAFF.

This clonotype was seen many times. The chain has TRBV3-1 and TRBJ2-3; 11 nucleotides match TRBD2. CDR3 length equals 15 residues. From germline, CDR1 is LGHDT and CDR2 YNNKEL (reference sequence). V shed 3 bases, J shed 3 bases, and the junction held 2 bases outside the gene matches. The CDR3 sequence is CASSQTSGVTDTQYF. The CDR3 region has the DNA TGTGCCAGCAGCCAGACTAGCGGGGTTACAGATACGCAGTATTTT.

The table lists this clonotype with many counts. This sequence joins TRBV3-1 and TRBJ1-1; TRBD1 aligns across 8 bases. V dropped 0 bases and J dropped 10; count of bases not matched to a gene: 10. Germline loops: CDR1 LGHDT, CDR2 YNNKEL (reference sequence). The CDR3 loop spans 15 amino acids. The CDR3 reads CASSQDRATGGVAFF. The CDR3 region has the DNA TGTGCCAGCAGCCAAGATAGGGCTACAGGGGGTGTAGCTTTCTTT.

This clonotype was recorded a few times. The V gene is TRBV6-2 or TRBV6-3, the J gene TRBJ2-7; tentative D call: TRBD2 (7 bases). The germline V gene encodes CDR1 MNHEY and CDR2 SVGEGT. Trimming left V 2 bases short and J 3 bases short, with 11 bases between. CDR3 length equals 14 residues. CDR3 sequence (DNA): TGTGCCAGCAGTTACCAGAGGGGGGGCTACGAGCAGTACGTC. Translated, it gives CASSYQRGGYEQYV.

Ten or more counts support this clonotype. The chain is built from TRBV15 and TRBJ2-3; maybe TRBD2 (6 bases). V gave up 6 bases and J gave up 0 bases, with 13 bases separating them. Germline loops: CDR1 LNHNV, CDR2 YYDKDF (reference sequence). CDR3 length equals 15 residues. The CDR3 region is CATRDGGPSTDTQYF. In DNA, the CDR3 is TGTGCCACCAGGGACGGGGGACCTAGCACAGATACGCAGTATTTT.

The chain has TRBV25-1 and TRBJ2-7; 7 bases are shared with TRBD1. Per the germline V gene, CDR1 is MGHDK and CDR2 is SYGVNS. This CDR3 has 14 residues. After removal of 4 bases from V and 1 base from J, the junction contained 4 bases not matched to a gene. The CDR3 nucleotides read TGTGCCAGCAGTGTCGACAGGGATTCCTACGAGCAGTACTTC. This translates into CASSVDRDSYEQYF.

This clonotype was seen repeatedly, ten times or more. The chain couples TRBV12-3 or TRBV12-4 to TRBJ2-2, with D tentatively TRBD1 (6 bases). This CDR3 is built from 13 residues. The V end lost 8 bases, the J end lost 5 bases, and 12 bases lay between the germline ends. The CDR3 nucleotides are TGTGCCAGCGGGCGAGGGGGAACCGGGGAGCTGTTTTTT. Protein sequence: CASGRGGTGELFF.

There are many counts of this clonotype. CDR3 coding DNA: TGTGCCAGCAGCCAAGATCCGGGACCATACAATGAGCAGTTCTTC. This translates into CASSQDPGPYNEQFF. J is TRBJ2-1 and V is TRBV3-1; D possibly uses TRBD1 or TRBD2 (5 bases each). Deletions cut 0 bases from V and 4 bases from J, with 10 bases between. Germline values: CDR1 LGHDT, CDR2 YNNKEL (reference sequence). The CDR3 extends over 15 amino acids.

This clonotype came up many times. The gene calls are TRBV27 and TRBJ2-5; either TRBD1 or TRBD2 may fit D (5 bases each). The germline V gene has CDR1 MNHEY and CDR2 SMNVEV (reference sequence). This CDR3 contains 13 residues. Trimming took off 4 bases at V and 3 bases at J, with 9 bases between the two ends. Here the CDR3 reads CASSWGNEETQYF. The CDR3 DNA reads as TGTGCCAGCAGTTGGGGGAATGAAGAGACCCAGTACTTC.

The sample holds a few counts of this clonotype. CDR3 amino acids: CASSGQGSGTEAFF. As DNA, the CDR3 is TGCGCCAGCAGTGGACAGGGTTCGGGAACTGAAGCTTTCTTT. The chain employs TRBV10-2 and TRBJ1-1, with 7 nucleotides matching TRBD1. The CDR3 has 14 residues. The germline gives CDR1 WSHSY, CDR2 SAAADI. V lost 4 bases and J lost 5; bases outside the gene matches: 7.

This clonotype was counted a few times. V gene TRBV7-9 combines with J gene TRBJ2-2; no clear D gene. This CDR3 is built from 16 residues. Germline V gene sequence: CDR1 SEHNR, CDR2 FQNEAQ (reference sequence). Between the trimmed V and J ends, which lost 6 bases and 1 base, there was a span of 15 bases. The chain's CDR3 is CASRSRGRGNTGELFF. CDR3 in DNA: TGTGCCAGCAGGTCCCGAGGTCGCGGGAACACCGGGGAGCTGTTTTTT.

This chain joins TRBV5-5 and TRBJ2-3; TRBD2 might be the D (6 bases). Germline V gene lookup returns CDR1 SGHKS and CDR2 YYEKEE (reference sequence). This CDR3 contains 16 residues. V was cut by 1 base and J by 0 bases, with 12 bases left in between. CDR3 in amino acids: CASSLRSSASTDTQYF. CDR3 nucleotide sequence: TGTGCCAGCAGCTTGAGGTCTAGCGCTAGCACAGATACGCAGTATTTT.

This clonotype was counted at least ten times. The chain combines TRBV4-1 with TRBJ2-4; tentative D call: TRBD1 (5 bases). Trimming cost V 1 base and J 3 bases, with 10 bases left between them. The CDR3 loop spans 15 amino acids. From germline, CDR1 is MGHRA and CDR2 YSYEKL. The CDR3 spells CASSQGSQGKNIQYF. CDR3 coding DNA: TGCGCCAGCAGCCAAGGAAGCCAGGGCAAAAACATTCAGTACTTC.

This clonotype occurred many times. The chain combines TRBV4-1 with TRBJ2-7, with TRBD2 matching 13 bases. The CDR3 has 18 residues. Germline CDR1 MGHRA, CDR2 YSYEKL. The junction had 13 bases not matched to a gene; V was cut back by 3 bases and J by 5 bases. CDR3 region: CASSHAQLGLAGLDEQYF. The CDR3 nucleotides read TGCGCCAGCAGCCATGCCCAACTGGGACTAGCGGGATTGGACGAGCAGTACTTC.

The chain carries TRBV25-1 and TRBJ2-1, with D tentatively TRBD1 (7 bases). The germline CDR1 and CDR2 sequences are MGHDK and SYGVNS. Between the trimmed V and J ends, which lost 4 bases and 7 bases, there was a span of 17 bases. The CDR3 totals 15 residues. This CDR3 is CASSAAGGLLNEQFF. The CDR3 nucleotides read TGTGCCAGCAGTGCCGCAGGGGGGCTGCTTAATGAGCAGTTCTTC.

This clonotype was recorded at least ten times. The chain couples TRBV12-3 or TRBV12-4 to TRBJ2-5; no clear D. Trimming pared 1 base from V and 5 bases from J, leaving 5 bases between. This CDR3 has 12 residues. The CDR3 DNA reads TGTGCCAGCAGTTTAGGGTGGGAGACCCAGTACTTC. This encodes CASSLGWETQYF.

The chain joins TRBV6-2 or TRBV6-3 to TRBJ2-5, with D possibly being TRBD2 (7 bases). This CDR3 has 15 amino acids. Looked up from germline, CDR1 is MNHEY and CDR2 is SVGEGT. V lost 2 bases and J lost 4, with 14 bases in between. CDR3 nucleotides: TGTGCCAGCAGTTACAGGGGGGGAGCTGGAGAGACCCAGTACTTC. This encodes CASSYRGGAGETQYF.

This clonotype was counted ten times or more. The chain carries TRBV12-3 or TRBV12-4 and TRBJ1-4; 7 bases align to TRBD1. There are 15 residues in the CDR3. The V and J ends lost 5 bases and 2 bases, in that order; junction bases with no gene match: 5. CDR3 loop: CASSRDRNTNEKLFF. The DNA for the CDR3 is TGTGCCAGCAGTCGGGACAGAAATACTAATGAAAAACTGTTTTTT.

This chain links TRBV28 with TRBJ2-2; 10 nucleotides line up with TRBD1. V lost 3 bases, J lost 0 bases, and 7 bases stayed unmatched. The CDR3 is made up of 18 amino acids. CDR1 MDHEN and CDR2 SYDVKM come from the germline V gene. In DNA, the CDR3 is TGTGCCAGCAGTTTGTGGACAGGGGGTATCTCGAACACCGGGGAGCTGTTTTTT. Translation gives CASSLWTGGISNTGELFF.

For this clonotype: A much larger clonotype is one base distant, so this may be a read error. This CDR3 is CASRAWGPNTKAFF. The CDR3 DNA is TGCGCCAGCAGGGCTTGGGGTCCGAACACTAAAGCTTTCTTT. The rearrangement uses TRBV5-1 and TRBJ1-1; D is ambiguous. This CDR3 has 14 residues. CDR1 is SGHRS and CDR2 is YFSETQ in the germline V gene.

This clonotype was picked up a small number of times. J is TRBJ1-2 and V is TRBV28; 9 bases match TRBD1. From germline, CDR1 is MDHEN and CDR2 SYDVKM. The trim removed 6 bases at V and 8 bases at J, leaving 4 bases unmatched. The CDR3 is 12 amino acids. Here the CDR3 DNA reads TGTGCCAGCAGCACAGGGGGCTTCGGCTACACCTTC. It is translated as CASSTGGFGYTF.